The present entry profiles one TCR beta chain with its context. The antigen remains unidentified. Germline CDR1 is GTSNPN and CDR2 is SVGIG (reference sequence). The junction had 1 base not matched to a gene; V was cut back by 7 bases and J by 5 bases. CDR3 size: 11 residues. This sample is drawn from a study of T cell clonotyping in hematopoietic cell transplantation. Whole-study results and caveats: Recipient TCR diversity dropped after transplant; expanded clonotypes rose from day 30 to 180. Few recipient clonotypes overlapped donors; over 97% were de novo at given depth. Broader posttransplant TCR repertoire diversity was predicted by graft donor and pretransplant recipient Inverse Simpson Index values. Cells were unsorted, so CD4 and CD8 contributions were not separated.

TCRdb keeps only in-frame clones here, not all; method: immunoSEQ multiplex PCR. The table includes about 16,000 clones, 90% detected once. Sequenced input: peripheral blood mononuclear cells. V usage is TRBV30 and J usage is TRBJ2-2; 7 positions agree with TRBD1. The TCR sequence derives from a man in his fifties in good health. Some clones in this sample may be carry-over from other donors' samples. The CDR3 nucleotides are TGTGCCTACAGGGGAACCGGGGAGCTGTTTTTT. The encoded protein is CAYRGTGELFF. The full variable domain, rest sourced from reference TRBV30 and TRBJ2-2, is SQTIHQWPATLVQPVGSPLSLECTVEGTSNPNLYWYRQAAGRGLQLLFYSVGIGQISSEVPQNLSASRPQDRQFILSSKKLLLSDSGFYLCAYRGTGELFFGEGSRLTVL.